This is a list of T cell receptor beta chains from one sample in a study of T cells after yellow fever vaccination. TCRdb fed the 5' RACE reads into MiXCR, producing one record per CDR3 protein. The table lists a few hundred thousand distinct CDR3 sequences, less than 4.5% of them singletons. The sequencing used PBMCs, collected on the day of the yellow fever booster vaccination. These receptors all stem from a man aged 18 to 29 who received the YFV17D yellow fever vaccine. Each CDR3 is given with its conserved first and last residue. The order of the fields is clone size, J gene, D gene, V gene, CDR3 DNA, CDR3 protein. D genes are given only for firm matches. Some rows mark clone size as missing; the rest say once, few, many or name a class of expanded clone.

clone_size: NA; j_call: TRBJ1-2; d_call: TRBD1; v_call: TRBV12-3/TRBV12-4; cdr3_nt: TGTGCCAGCAGTCCATCTCAGGGGGTTGGCTACACCTTC; cdr3_aa: CASSPSQGVGYTF
clone_size: many; j_call: TRBJ1-1; d_call: NA; v_call: TRBV3-1; cdr3_nt: TGTGCCAGCAGCCAAGAGTGGGGGGCCACTGAAGCTTTCTTT; cdr3_aa: CASSQEWGATEAFF
clone_size: NA; j_call: TRBJ2-1; d_call: NA; v_call: TRBV2; cdr3_nt: TGTGCCAGCAGCACCTTGCCCTACAATGAGCAGTTCTTC; cdr3_aa: CASSTLPYNEQFF
clone_size: many; j_call: TRBJ2-5; d_call: NA; v_call: TRBV5-6; cdr3_nt: TGTGCCAGCAGCTCTAGCGCGGAGACCCAGTACTTC; cdr3_aa: CASSSSAETQYF
clone_size: many; j_call: TRBJ2-1; d_call: NA; v_call: TRBV18; cdr3_nt: TGTGCCAGCTCACCGCTTGGGGCAGGGGTATATGAGCAGTTCTTC; cdr3_aa: CASSPLGAGVYEQFF
clone_size: many; j_call: TRBJ2-1; d_call: NA; v_call: TRBV7-8; cdr3_nt: TGTGCCAGCCTGGGACCCCCGGGCAATGAGCAGTTCTTC; cdr3_aa: CASLGPPGNEQFF
clone_size: many; j_call: TRBJ1-2; d_call: NA; v_call: TRBV6-1; cdr3_nt: TGTGCCAGCAGCCCCGGGGGGGCCGGTAACTATGGCTACACCTTC; cdr3_aa: CASSPGGAGNYGYTF
clone_size: NA; j_call: TRBJ1-2; d_call: TRBD1; v_call: TRBV30; cdr3_nt: TGTGCCTGGAGTTCCAACAGGGGAAATAGTGGCTACACCTTC; cdr3_aa: CAWSSNRGNSGYTF
clone_size: NA; j_call: TRBJ2-2; d_call: NA; v_call: TRBV7-7; cdr3_nt: TGTGCTAGCGCCAGCGGGTCGGGCACCGGGGAGCTGTTTTTT; cdr3_aa: CASASGSGTGELFF
clone_size: many; j_call: TRBJ2-3; d_call: TRBD2; v_call: TRBV4-1; cdr3_nt: TGCGCCAGCAATAGCGGGGGGGGCCCAGATACGCAGTATTTT; cdr3_aa: CASNSGGGPDTQYF
clone_size: many; j_call: TRBJ2-2; d_call: TRBD2; v_call: TRBV7-9; cdr3_nt: TGTGCCAGCAGCCCAGGGACTAGCCCCACCTGGGAGCTGTTTTTT; cdr3_aa: CASSPGTSPTWELFF
clone_size: NA; j_call: TRBJ2-1; d_call: TRBD1; v_call: TRBV6-5; cdr3_nt: TGTGCCAGCAGCAGGACAGGGTTTACGGATGAGCAGTTCTTC; cdr3_aa: CASSRTGFTDEQFF
clone_size: many; j_call: TRBJ2-2; d_call: TRBD2; v_call: TRBV10-3; cdr3_nt: TGTGCCATCAGTGAGTCAGCGGGGGGACCCGGGGAGCTGTTTTTT; cdr3_aa: CAISESAGGPGELFF
clone_size: few; j_call: TRBJ2-7; d_call: NA; v_call: TRBV7-3; cdr3_nt: TGTGCCAGCAGCTTAAGCTCGCGGGGTCTCCACGAGCAGTACTTC; cdr3_aa: CASSLSSRGLHEQYF
clone_size: few; j_call: TRBJ2-3; d_call: NA; v_call: TRBV5-1; cdr3_nt: TGCGCCAGCAGTGGGCAAAGCACAGATACGCAGTATTTT; cdr3_aa: CASSGQSTDTQYF
clone_size: many; j_call: TRBJ2-5; d_call: NA; v_call: TRBV7-7; cdr3_nt: TGTGCTAGCAGCTCCCGGGTTCAAGAGACCCAGTACTTC; cdr3_aa: CASSSRVQETQYF
clone_size: NA; j_call: TRBJ2-1; d_call: TRBD1; v_call: TRBV7-6; cdr3_nt: TGTGCCAGCAGTTCCAACAGGGGCAATGAGCAGTTCTTC; cdr3_aa: CASSSNRGNEQFF
clone_size: few; j_call: TRBJ2-1; d_call: TRBD2; v_call: TRBV7-8; cdr3_nt: TGTGCCAGCAGCCCTAGTGGGTGGTGGCGGGGGGACTCCTACAATGAGCAGTTCTTC; cdr3_aa: CASSPSGWWRGDSYNEQFF
clone_size: many; j_call: TRBJ2-5; d_call: TRBD1; v_call: TRBV10-3; cdr3_nt: TGTGCCATCAGTGAGCTGGAGGGACAGGGGGTAGAAGAGACCCAGTACTTC; cdr3_aa: CAISELEGQGVEETQYF
clone_size: few; j_call: TRBJ1-2; d_call: NA; v_call: TRBV6-5; cdr3_nt: TGTGCCAGCAGCCTACACCGACAGACAAAGACTAACTATGGCTACACCTTC; cdr3_aa: CASSLHRQTKTNYGYTF
clone_size: many; j_call: TRBJ2-3; d_call: NA; v_call: TRBV20-1; cdr3_nt: TGCAGTGCTAGAGACGGAGGGACCCAAAATACGCAGTATTTT; cdr3_aa: CSARDGGTQNTQYF
clone_size: many; j_call: TRBJ2-2; d_call: NA; v_call: TRBV5-5; cdr3_nt: TGTGCCAGCAGCTTGGGGGTTCCCGGGGAGCTGTTTTTT; cdr3_aa: CASSLGVPGELFF
clone_size: few; j_call: TRBJ2-5; d_call: NA; v_call: TRBV7-7; cdr3_nt: TGTGCTAGCAGTTCAACGAGCGGCGGGGTGGGGGAGACCCAGTACTTC; cdr3_aa: CASSSTSGGVGETQYF
clone_size: many; j_call: TRBJ2-3; d_call: TRBD2; v_call: TRBV28; cdr3_nt: TGTGCCAGCAAAGGCGGGGGGGTCACAGATACGCAGTATTTT; cdr3_aa: CASKGGGVTDTQYF
clone_size: few; j_call: TRBJ1-5; d_call: NA; v_call: TRBV25-1; cdr3_nt: TGTGCCAGCAGTGAGGGGGGGCGCGGCAATCAGCCCCAGCATTTT; cdr3_aa: CASSEGGRGNQPQHF
clone_size: NA; j_call: TRBJ1-2; d_call: NA; v_call: TRBV20-1; cdr3_nt: TGCAGTGCGGTCCTTTCGGGTGGCTACACCTTC; cdr3_aa: CSAVLSGGYTF
clone_size: NA; j_call: TRBJ1-2; d_call: NA; v_call: TRBV20-1; cdr3_nt: TGCAGTGCTACCAGGGAGTCCCGCAGACCCCGGTGGGGACTCTTC; cdr3_aa: CSATRESRRPRWGLF
clone_size: few; j_call: TRBJ1-1; d_call: NA; v_call: TRBV5-1; cdr3_nt: TGCGCCAGCAGCTTGGTTGGAGGAAGCATGAACACTGAAGCTTTCTTT; cdr3_aa: CASSLVGGSMNTEAFF
clone_size: many; j_call: TRBJ2-5; d_call: TRBD2; v_call: TRBV6-5; cdr3_nt: TGTGCCAGCAGTTCCCCGGGGGGAGAGACCCAGTACTTC; cdr3_aa: CASSSPGGETQYF
clone_size: few; j_call: TRBJ2-1; d_call: NA; v_call: TRBV6-2/TRBV6-3; cdr3_nt: TGTGCCAGCAGTTCGGGGAGGTCCTACAATGAGCAGTTCTTC; cdr3_aa: CASSSGRSYNEQFF
clone_size: NA; j_call: TRBJ2-3; d_call: NA; v_call: TRBV7-3; cdr3_nt: TGTGCCAGCAGCTCGGACCCGCCAGATACGCAGTATTTT; cdr3_aa: CASSSDPPDTQYF
clone_size: NA; j_call: TRBJ2-5; d_call: TRBD1; v_call: TRBV7-6; cdr3_nt: TGTGCCATCAGCCCAGGACAGGGTCAAGAGACCCAGTACTTC; cdr3_aa: CAISPGQGQETQYF
clone_size: few; j_call: TRBJ2-2; d_call: TRBD2; v_call: TRBV12-3/TRBV12-4; cdr3_nt: TGTGCCAGCAGTCCGGCTGGGACTAGCGGGGGCGCCGGCACCGGGGAGCTGTTTTTT; cdr3_aa: CASSPAGTSGGAGTGELFF
clone_size: few; j_call: TRBJ2-5; d_call: TRBD2; v_call: TRBV7-2; cdr3_nt: TGTGCCAGCAGCTTAGGCGTCCTAGCGGGGGGGCCCAGGGAGACCCAGTACTTC; cdr3_aa: CASSLGVLAGGPRETQYF